The sample holds a few counts of the clone carrying this T cell receptor beta chain. The data derive from a study of beta chain features in type 1 diabetes. Trimming took 5 bases from V and 6 from J; bases not matched to a gene: 8. Germline V gene data show CDR1 as MGHRA and CDR2 as YSYEKL. This CDR3 contains 15 residues. Isolated RNA was reverse transcribed in full, so expressed TCRB transcripts were sequenced. Sequencing used immunoSEQ multiplex PCR; TCRdb keeps in-frame clones, though not all of them. This sample has hundreds of thousands of clones, with 30% found just once. The sample comprised naive CD4+ T cells from blood. This clonotype was obtained from a man younger than 35 in good health. The rearrangement joins TRBV4-1 to TRBJ2-1, with TRBD1 matching 9 bases. The DNA of the CDR3 is TGCGCCAGCAGCTCTACAGGGGGCGGGAGCAATGAGCAGTTCTTC. Amino acid sequence: CASSSTGGGSNEQFF.